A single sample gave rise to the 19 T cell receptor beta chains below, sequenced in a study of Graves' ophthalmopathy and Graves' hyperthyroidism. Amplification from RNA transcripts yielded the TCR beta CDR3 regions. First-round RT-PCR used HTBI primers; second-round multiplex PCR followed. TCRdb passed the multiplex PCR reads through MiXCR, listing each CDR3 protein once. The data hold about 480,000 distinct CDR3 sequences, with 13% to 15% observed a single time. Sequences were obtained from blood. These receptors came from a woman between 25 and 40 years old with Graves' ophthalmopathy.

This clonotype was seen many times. The DNA of the CDR3 is TGCGCCAGCAGCCGGGGTGTTGGGTACGAGCAGTACTTC. Translated: CASSRGVGYEQYF. The chain carries TRBV5-1 and TRBJ2-7; a possible D gene is TRBD2 (5 bases). The CDR3 runs 13 residues. The V gene's germline CDR1 is SGHRS and CDR2 YFSETQ. With 4 bases removed from V and 4 bases from J, the gap between germline ends came to 12 bases.

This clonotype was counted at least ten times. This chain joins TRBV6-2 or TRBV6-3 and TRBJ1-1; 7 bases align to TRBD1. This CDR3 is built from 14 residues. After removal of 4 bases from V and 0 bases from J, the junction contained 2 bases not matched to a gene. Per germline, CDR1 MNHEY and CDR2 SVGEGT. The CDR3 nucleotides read TGTGCCAGCAGTTTGACAGGGCTGAACACTGAAGCTTTCTTT. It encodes CASSLTGLNTEAFF.

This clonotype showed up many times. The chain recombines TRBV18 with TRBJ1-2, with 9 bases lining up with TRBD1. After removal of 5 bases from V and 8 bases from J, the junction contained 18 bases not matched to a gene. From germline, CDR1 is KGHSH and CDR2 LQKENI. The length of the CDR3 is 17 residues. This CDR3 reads CASSRDRATLTIGGYTF. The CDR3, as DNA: TGTGCCAGCTCAAGGGACAGGGCCACCTTAACGATTGGCGGCTACACCTTC.

The CDR3 nucleotides are TGCAGTGCTTCCGGGACTAGCGGGGGCTTTCAAGAGACCCAGTACTTC. Protein product: CSASGTSGGFQETQYF. The chain employs TRBV20-1 and TRBJ2-5; 14 bases match TRBD2. Trimming removed 5 bases from V and 2 bases from J; junction bases left unmatched: 7. Germline lookup yields CDR1 DFQATT and CDR2 SNEGSKA (reference sequence). This CDR3 is built from 16 residues.

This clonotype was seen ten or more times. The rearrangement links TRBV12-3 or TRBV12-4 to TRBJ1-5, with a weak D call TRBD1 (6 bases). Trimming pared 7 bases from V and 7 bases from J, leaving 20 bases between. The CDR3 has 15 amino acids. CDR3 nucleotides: TGTGCCAGCAACAAGGGCGGCAGGGGAGGCCAGCCCCAGCATTTT. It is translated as CASNKGGRGGQPQHF.

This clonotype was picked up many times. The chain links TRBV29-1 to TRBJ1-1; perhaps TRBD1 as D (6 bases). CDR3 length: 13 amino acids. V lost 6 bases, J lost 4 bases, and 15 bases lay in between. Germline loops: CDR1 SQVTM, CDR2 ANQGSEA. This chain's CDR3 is CSVTGQMVTEAFF. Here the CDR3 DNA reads TGCAGCGTCACCGGACAGATGGTCACTGAAGCTTTCTTT.

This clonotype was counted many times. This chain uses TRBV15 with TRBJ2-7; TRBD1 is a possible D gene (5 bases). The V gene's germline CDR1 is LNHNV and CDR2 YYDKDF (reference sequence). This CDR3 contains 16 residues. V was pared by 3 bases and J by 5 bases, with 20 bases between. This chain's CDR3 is CATSRGKGSRRNEQYF. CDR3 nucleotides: TGTGCCACCAGCAGGGGGAAGGGGTCCCGAAGGAACGAGCAGTACTTC.

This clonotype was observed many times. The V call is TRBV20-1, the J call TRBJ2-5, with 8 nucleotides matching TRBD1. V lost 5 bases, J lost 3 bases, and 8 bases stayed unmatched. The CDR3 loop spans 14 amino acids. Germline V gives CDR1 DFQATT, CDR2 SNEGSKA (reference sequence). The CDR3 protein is CSARHLDREETQYF. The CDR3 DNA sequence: TGCAGTGCTCGCCACCTGGACAGGGAAGAGACCCAGTACTTC.

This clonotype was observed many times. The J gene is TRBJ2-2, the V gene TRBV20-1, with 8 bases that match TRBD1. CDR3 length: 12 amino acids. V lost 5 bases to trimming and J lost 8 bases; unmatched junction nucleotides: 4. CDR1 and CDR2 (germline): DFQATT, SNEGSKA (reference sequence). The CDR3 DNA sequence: TGCAGTGCTGGACAGGGCTGGGGGGAGCTGTTTTTT. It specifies CSAGQGWGELFF.

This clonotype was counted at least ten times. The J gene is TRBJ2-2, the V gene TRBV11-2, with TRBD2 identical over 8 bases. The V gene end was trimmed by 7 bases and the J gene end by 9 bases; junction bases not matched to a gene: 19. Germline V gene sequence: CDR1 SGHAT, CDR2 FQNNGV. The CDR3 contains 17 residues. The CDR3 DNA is TGTGCCAGCACCTCCCCCCCCAGCGGGGGTGGTTGGAGGGAGCTGTTTTTT. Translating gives CASTSPPSGGGWRELFF. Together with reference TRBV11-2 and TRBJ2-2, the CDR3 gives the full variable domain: EAGVAQSPRYKIIEKRQSVAFWCNPISGHATLYWYQQILGQGPKLLIQFQNNGVVDDSQLPKDRFSAERLKGVDSTLKIQPAKLEDSAVYLCASTSPPSGGGWRELFFGEGSRLTVL.

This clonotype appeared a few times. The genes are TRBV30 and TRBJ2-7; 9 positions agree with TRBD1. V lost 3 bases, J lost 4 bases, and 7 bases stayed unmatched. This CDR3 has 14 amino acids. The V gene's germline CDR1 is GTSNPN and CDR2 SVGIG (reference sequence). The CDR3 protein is CAWRLDRGIYEQYF. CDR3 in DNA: TGTGCCTGGAGGCTGGACAGGGGAATTTACGAGCAGTACTTC. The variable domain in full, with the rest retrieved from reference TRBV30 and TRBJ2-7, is SQTIHQWPATLVQPVGSPLSLECTVEGTSNPNLYWYRQAAGRGLQLLFYSVGIGQISSEVPQNLSASRPQDRQFILSSKKLLLSDSGFYLCAWRLDRGIYEQYFGPGTRLTVT.

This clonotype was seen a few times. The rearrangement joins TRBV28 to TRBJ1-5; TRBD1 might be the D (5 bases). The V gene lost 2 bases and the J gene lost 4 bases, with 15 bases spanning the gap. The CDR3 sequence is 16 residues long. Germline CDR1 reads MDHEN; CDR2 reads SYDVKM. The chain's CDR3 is CASSLADNWGNQPQHF. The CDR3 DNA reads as TGTGCCAGCAGTTTAGCAGACAACTGGGGGAATCAGCCCCAGCATTTT.

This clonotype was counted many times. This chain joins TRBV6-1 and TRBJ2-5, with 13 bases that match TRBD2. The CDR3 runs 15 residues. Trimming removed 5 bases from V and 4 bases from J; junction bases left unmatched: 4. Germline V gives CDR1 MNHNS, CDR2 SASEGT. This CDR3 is CASSPGLAGPETQYF. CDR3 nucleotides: TGTGCCAGCAGTCCGGGACTAGCGGGGCCAGAGACCCAGTACTTC.

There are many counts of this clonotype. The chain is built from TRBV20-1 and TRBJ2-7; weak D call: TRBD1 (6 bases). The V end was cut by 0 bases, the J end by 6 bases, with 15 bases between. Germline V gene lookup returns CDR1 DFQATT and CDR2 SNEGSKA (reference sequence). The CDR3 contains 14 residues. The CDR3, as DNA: TGCAGTGCTAGAGATCCAACAGGGAGAGGCGAGCAGTACTTC. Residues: CSARDPTGRGEQYF.

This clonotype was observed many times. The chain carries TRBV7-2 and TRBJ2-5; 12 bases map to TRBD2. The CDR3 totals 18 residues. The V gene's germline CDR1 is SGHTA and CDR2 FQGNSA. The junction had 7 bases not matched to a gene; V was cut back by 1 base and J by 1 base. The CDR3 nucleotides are TGTGCCAGCAGCTTAGTCACTAGCGGGGGGCCCCTCCAAGAGACCCAGTACTTC. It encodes CASSLVTSGGPLQETQYF.

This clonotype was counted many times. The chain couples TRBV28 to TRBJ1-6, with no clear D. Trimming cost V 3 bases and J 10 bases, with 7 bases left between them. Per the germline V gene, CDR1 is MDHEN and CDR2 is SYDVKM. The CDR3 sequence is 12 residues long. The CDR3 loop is CASSFGQSPLHF. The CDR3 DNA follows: TGTGCCAGCAGTTTTGGGCAGTCACCCCTCCACTTT.

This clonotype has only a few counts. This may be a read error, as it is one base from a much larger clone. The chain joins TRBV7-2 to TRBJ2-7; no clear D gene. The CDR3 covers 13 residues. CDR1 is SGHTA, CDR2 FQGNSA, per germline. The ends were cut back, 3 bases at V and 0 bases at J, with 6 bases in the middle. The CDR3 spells CASSLELSYEQYF. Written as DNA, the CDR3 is TGTGCCAGCAGCTTGGAGCTCTCCTACGAGCAGTACTTC.

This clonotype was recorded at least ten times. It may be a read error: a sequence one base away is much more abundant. CDR3 sequence reads: CASRIGYMNAEAFF. The CDR3 DNA follows: TGTGCCAGCAGAATCGGGTACATGAACGCTGAAGCTTTCTTT. The chain is built from TRBV6-5 and TRBJ1-1; no clear D. Germline lookup yields CDR1 MNHEY and CDR2 SVGAGI. This CDR3 region has 14 residues.

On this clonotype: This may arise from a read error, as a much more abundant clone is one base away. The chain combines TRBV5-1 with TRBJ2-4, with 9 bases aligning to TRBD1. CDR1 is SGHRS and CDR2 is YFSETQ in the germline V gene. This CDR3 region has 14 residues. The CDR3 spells CASSSGQGKNIRYF. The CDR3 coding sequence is TGCGCCAGCAGTTCCGGACAGGGGAAAAACATTCGGTACTTC.